The clone carrying this T cell receptor (beta chain) was seen ten or more times. Antigen specificity is unknown. V shed 3 bases and J 8 bases; nucleotides not matched to a gene: 11. Looked up from germline, CDR1 is SGHVS and CDR2 is FQNEAQ. There are 17 residues in the CDR3. This sample was included in a study of T cell repertoires in cytomegalovirus infection. Study in general: Public TCR beta signature analysis indicated the presence of both CMV infection and matching HLA type. General study points: CMV-specific TCR beta clonotypes restricted by HLA-C were the ones dominating the ex vivo response.

TCRdb recomputed calls from the reads with MiXCR, one row per CDR3 protein. The repertoire holds fewer than 850,000 distinct CDR3 sequences, with about 27% as singletons. V and J are TRBV7-8 and TRBJ1-4, with 11 bases matching TRBD1. This receptor was identified in a human donor in good health (CMV status not recorded). Some clones in this sample may be carry-over from other donors' samples. The specimen was cultured CD8+ T cells from PBMCs, collected from culture after CMV antigen stimulation. The DNA of the CDR3 is TGTGCCAGCAGCTTTGGAGCAGGGACAGGGGGATCCGAAAAACTGTTTTTT. Translating gives CASSFGAGTGGSEKLFF. The full variable domain, in which reference TRBV7-8 and TRBJ1-4 provide the parts outside the CDR3, is GAGVSQSPRYKVAKRGQDVALRCDPISGHVSLFWYQQALGQGPEFLTYFQNEAQLDKSGLPSDRFFAERPEGSVSTLKIQRTQQEDSAVYLCASSFGAGTGGSEKLFFGSGTQLSVL.